The rows below give T cell receptor beta chains drawn from one sample of a study of blood T cell repertoires in COVID-19. Libraries were prepared by immunoSEQ multiplex PCR; TCRdb keeps only in-frame clonotypes and omits some of them. The sample lists about 130,000 clones; roughly 88% were seen once. Sequencing was done on a sample of peripheral blood. The source is a human donor in a cohort sampled during active COVID-19. Both conserved end residues are trimmed from each CDR3. Fields, in order: J gene, clone size, V gene, CDR3 length, CDR3 protein. Expanded clones are given a class, and other clones once, few, many or no size at all.

j_gene: TRBJ2-7
abundance: -
v_gene: TRBV19
len: 9
CDR3aa: ASSQGYEQY

j_gene: TRBJ2-5
abundance: -
v_gene: TRBV18
len: 13
CDR3aa: ASSPLKAGGETQY

j_gene: TRBJ2-2
abundance: -
v_gene: TRBV29-1
len: 11
CDR3aa: SVEPGNTGELF

j_gene: TRBJ2-5
abundance: -
v_gene: TRBV5-8
len: 16
CDR3aa: ASSLGQGGFVSLETQY

j_gene: TRBJ1-2
abundance: -
v_gene: TRBV5-4
len: 13
CDR3aa: ASSEITGGPYGYT

j_gene: TRBJ1-5
abundance: -
v_gene: TRBV5-5
len: 13
CDR3aa: ASSSIEGVRQPQH

j_gene: TRBJ1-2
abundance: -
v_gene: TRBV6-4
len: 13
CDR3aa: ASSDGTGRPNGYT

j_gene: TRBJ2-3
abundance: -
v_gene: TRBV9
len: 13
CDR3aa: ASSVLRGLGDTQY

j_gene: TRBJ2-1
abundance: few
v_gene: TRBV6-5
len: 13
CDR3aa: ASSLTGTGGNEQF

j_gene: TRBJ2-5
abundance: -
v_gene: TRBV2
len: 11
CDR3aa: ASSEEGEGAQY

j_gene: TRBJ1-2
abundance: -
v_gene: TRBV4-3
len: 11
CDR3aa: ASSQNHNYGYT

j_gene: TRBJ2-1
abundance: -
v_gene: TRBV11-2
len: 13
CDR3aa: ASSVAGEGNNEQF

j_gene: TRBJ2-1
abundance: -
v_gene: TRBV2
len: 10
CDR3aa: ASSPVYNEQF

j_gene: TRBJ2-7
abundance: -
v_gene: TRBV25-1
len: 10
CDR3aa: ASSGEGYEQY

j_gene: TRBJ2-5
abundance: -
v_gene: TRBV7-2
len: 13
CDR3aa: ASSLALEYLETQY

j_gene: TRBJ2-7
abundance: -
v_gene: TRBV4-1
len: 12
CDR3aa: ASRIGRGPYEQY

j_gene: TRBJ2-7
abundance: few
v_gene: TRBV19
len: 11
CDR3aa: ASSMTSGYEQY

j_gene: TRBJ1-2
abundance: -
v_gene: TRBV5-1
len: 12
CDR3aa: ASRTGGGNYGYT

j_gene: TRBJ2-1
abundance: once
v_gene: TRBV5-6
len: 13
CDR3aa: ASSWPGTGSNEQF

j_gene: TRBJ2-1
abundance: few
v_gene: TRBV5-1
len: 12
CDR3aa: ASFRDYPGNEQF

j_gene: TRBJ2-1
abundance: -
v_gene: TRBV9
len: 14
CDR3aa: ASSKSQGRTGDEQF

j_gene: TRBJ2-3
abundance: -
v_gene: TRBV5-1
len: 12
CDR3aa: ASSLFRVRDTQY

j_gene: TRBJ1-1
abundance: -
v_gene: TRBV6-5
len: 10
CDR3aa: ASTRSLPQAF

j_gene: TRBJ1-2
abundance: -
v_gene: TRBV6-2/TRBV6-3
len: 14
CDR3aa: ASSYSPGQGSYGYT

j_gene: TRBJ2-1
abundance: -
v_gene: TRBV30
len: 9
CDR3aa: AWSHGNEQF

j_gene: TRBJ2-4
abundance: -
v_gene: TRBV5-6
len: 14
CDR3aa: ASSLVGGGPEYIQY

j_gene: TRBJ1-5
abundance: -
v_gene: TRBV19
len: 13
CDR3aa: ASSTGGAGNQPQH

j_gene: TRBJ2-3
abundance: -
v_gene: TRBV5-1
len: 13
CDR3aa: ASSPGTDSTDTQY

j_gene: TRBJ2-7
abundance: -
v_gene: TRBV27
len: 11
CDR3aa: ASSFDTSYEQY